This T cell receptor beta chain was sequenced in a study of cytomegalovirus exposure and HLA in healthy donors. Background on the study: There were 75 million to 95 million unique TCRs (from HLA-typed donors) in an early data release. General study findings and limits: Solely CMV serostatus was available to characterize immune exposure. In vitro testing confirmed a few CMV-associated chains as specific for CMV antigens.

Primers for the PCR totalled 60 Vbeta and 13 Jbeta. The repertoire was sequenced with immunoSEQ multiplex PCR; TCRdb's copy has only in-frame clones and lacks some. The table shows over 150,000 clones, with 70% to 80% occurring only once. This clone was seen once. Its target is unknown. Germline V gene data show CDR1 as LGHNA and CDR2 as YSLEER. This CDR3 has 21 amino acids. Trimming took 4 bases from V and 7 from J; bases not matched to a gene: 21. Sequenced sample: PBMCs. The source is a woman younger than 45 in good health and CMV-seropositive. The V call is TRBV4-3, the J call TRBJ2-2; the match to TRBD2 covers 13 bases. This CDR3 reads CASSPSLTSGRAGLKNGELFF. The CDR3, as DNA: TGCGCCAGCAGCCCGTCACTAACTAGCGGGAGGGCCGGCCTAAAAAACGGGGAGCTGTTTTTT.